The 26 T cell receptor beta chains reported below all come from one sample, sequenced in a study of response to subunit inactivated influenza vaccine. Via MiXCR, TCRdb re-called the RT-PCR reads, giving one row per CDR3 protein. Among 540,000 or so distinct CDR3 sequences, 10% to 15% were seen once, and the ten largest hold about 12%. The sequencing used PBMCs from blood, collected 35 to 45 days after vaccination. The receptors come from a man between 50 and 59 years old who received an inactivated influenza vaccine.

This chain uses TRBV5-1 with TRBJ2-2, with TRBD1 matching 8 bases. Germline V gene data show CDR1 as SGHRS and CDR2 as YFSETQ. This CDR3 has 16 residues. With V trimmed by 5 bases and J by 0 bases, 6 bases remained unmatched. The CDR3: CASSDRGPTNTGELFF. The CDR3 coding sequence is TGCGCCAGCAGTGACAGGGGTCCAACGAACACCGGGGAGCTGTTTTTT.

This rearrangement joins TRBV12-3 or TRBV12-4 to TRBJ2-7; the D gene could be TRBD1 or TRBD2 (6 bases each). The CDR3 runs to 17 residues. V lost 1 base and J lost 5, with 21 bases in between. Here the CDR3 DNA reads TGTGCCAGCAGTTTAGGATGGTGGAGGGGGATCGACCACGAGCAGTACTTC. This sequence encodes CASSLGWWRGIDHEQYF.

This clonotype was observed a handful of times. This chain uses TRBV29-1 with TRBJ1-2, with 11 nucleotides matching TRBD1. This CDR3 region has 14 residues. J gave up 3 bases and V 3 bases, and 3 bases lay outside the gene matches. Germline CDR1 is SQVTM and CDR2 is ANQGSEA. In DNA, the CDR3 is TGCAGCGTTGATGGGACAGGGGGGCACTATGGCTACACCTTC. Its protein is CSVDGTGGHYGYTF.

V and J are TRBV3-1 and TRBJ2-1, with TRBD1 as a possible D gene (5 bases). V shed 1 base and J shed 10 bases, with 11 bases lying between them. CDR1 LGHDT and CDR2 YNNKEL come from the germline V gene (reference sequence). This CDR3 contains 13 residues. The CDR3 coding sequence is TGTGCCAGCAGCCAAGTTATGGGGCGGGAGCAGTTCTTC. Its translation is CASSQVMGREQFF.

This clonotype has a handful of counts. The genes are TRBV11-3 and TRBJ2-3; D might be TRBD1 (5 bases). The V gene's germline CDR1 is SGHNT and CDR2 YENEEA. Trimming pared 5 bases from V and 0 bases from J, leaving 12 bases between. This CDR3 spans 15 amino acids. The CDR3 reads CASSPTQGSTDTQYF. CDR3 nucleotides: TGTGCCAGCAGCCCCACGCAGGGCAGCACAGATACGCAGTATTTT.

V usage is TRBV21-1 and J usage is TRBJ2-6. TRBV21-1 corresponds to a pseudogene. CDR3 size: 16 residues. CDR3 bases: TGTGCCAGCAGCAAAACCTGCTACTCTGGGGCCAACGTCCTGACTTTC. This gives the protein CASSKTCYSGANVLTF.

This clonotype has just a few counts. V usage is TRBV9 and J usage is TRBJ1-2; maybe TRBD1 (6 bases). The CDR3 runs 14 residues. Germline CDR1 reads SGDLS; CDR2 reads YYNGEE. Trimming stripped 3 bases from V and 4 bases from J, with 13 bases between. CDR3 sequence reads: CASSASTGTYGYTF. The CDR3 DNA is TGTGCCAGCAGCGCCTCGACAGGAACCTATGGCTACACCTTC.

This clonotype was seen a handful of times. The CDR3 carries no conserved terminal phenylalanine or tryptophan, so it likely arises from a read error. It is unclear where the CDR3 begins or ends on the DNA, so no DNA is shown, and the CDR3 is as TCRdb lists it. The V gene is TRBV7-9, the J gene TRBJ1-1; the table gives TRBD1 as D, unverified against the DNA. The CDR3 is 12 residues long, counting both termini. Germline values: CDR1 SEHNR, CDR2 FQNEAQ (reference sequence). The CDR3 here is CASSLSPWAPEV.

In this sample, this clonotype turned up a few times. The rearrangement uses TRBV3-1 and TRBJ2-7, with 8 bases that match TRBD1. Germline-derived CDR1 and CDR2 are LGHDT and YNNKEL (reference sequence). The CDR3 has 17 amino acids. Losses at the gene ends were 4 bases for V and 3 bases for J; bases not matched to a gene: 14. CDR3 sequence (DNA): TGTGCCAGCAGCCCAGGACAGGGCGGAGTAATTAGCTACGAGCAGTACTTC. It yields the protein CASSPGQGGVISYEQYF.

The V gene is TRBV28, the J gene TRBJ2-5, with 10 bases aligning to TRBD1. V was clipped by 5 bases and J by 13 bases; unmatched bases: 19. The CDR3 runs 16 residues. Germline V gene data show CDR1 as MDHEN and CDR2 as SYDVKM. This chain's CDR3 is CASSHQTGGSPPRGYF. In nucleotides, the CDR3 is TGTGCCAGCAGTCATCAGACAGGGGGCTCTCCTCCAAGGGGGTACTTC. The full variable domain, completed using reference TRBV28 and TRBJ2-5, is DVKVTQSSRYLVKRTGEKVFLECVQDMDHENMFWYRQDPGLGLRLIYFSYDVKMKEKGDIPEGYSVSREKKERFSLILESASTNQTSMYLCASSHQTGGSPPRGYFGPGTRLLVL.

The rearrangement joins TRBV11-2 to TRBJ2-6; D gene unclear. The germline V gene has CDR1 SGHAT and CDR2 FQNNGV. The CDR3 is 14 residues long. V was pared by 1 base and J by 4 bases, with 5 bases between. DNA for the CDR3: TGTGCCAGCAGCTTAGTTGTGGGGGCCAACGTCCTGACTTTC. This codes for CASSLVVGANVLTF. Full variable domain (outside the CDR3, taken from reference TRBV11-2 and TRBJ2-6): EAGVAQSPRYKIIEKRQSVAFWCNPISGHATLYWYQQILGQGPKLLIQFQNNGVVDDSQLPKDRFSAERLKGVDSTLKIQPAKLEDSAVYLCASSLVVGANVLTFGAGSRLTVL.

The sample holds a few counts of this clonotype. The chain links TRBV6-2 or TRBV6-3 to TRBJ1-5; 8 nucleotides line up with TRBD1. This CDR3 spans 16 amino acids. V was pared by 5 bases and J by 0 bases, with 6 bases of the junction left unmatched. Germline CDR1 is MNHEY and CDR2 is SVGEGT. The CDR3 protein is CASSRTGRNSNQPQHF. The CDR3 DNA reads as TGTGCCAGCAGTCGGACAGGGCGAAATAGCAATCAGCCCCAGCATTTT.

The sample holds many counts of this clonotype. The chain joins TRBV7-9 to TRBJ1-5, with TRBD1 as a possible D gene (6 bases). The CDR3 totals 15 residues. Germline V gives CDR1 SEHNR, CDR2 FQNEAQ (reference sequence). V gave up 1 base and J gave up 2 bases, with 9 bases separating them. In DNA form, the CDR3 reads TGTGCCAGCAGCTTAGGCAGGGGCGGCAATCAGCCCCAGCATTTT. It codes for CASSLGRGGNQPQHF.

Concerning this clonotype itself: A clone one base away is much larger, so this may be a read error. The rearrangement links TRBV29-1 to TRBJ2-3; D might be TRBD1 (6 bases). The CDR3 runs to 13 residues. Germline loops: CDR1 SQVTM, CDR2 ANQGSEA. In DNA form, the CDR3 reads TGCAGCGTTTCACAGGGTCAGACAGATGCGCAGTATTTT. It encodes CSVSQGQTDAQYF.

The V gene is TRBV4-3, the J gene TRBJ2-5; TRBD2 agrees at 12 bases. The germline gives CDR1 LGHNA, CDR2 YSLEER. This CDR3 comprises 17 residues. Germline trimming cut 0 bases from V and 5 bases from J; bases unmatched to any gene: 7. The DNA for the CDR3 is TGCGCCAGCAGCCAAGATTTACTAGCGGGAGGTGGGGAGACCCAGTACTTC. Translation gives CASSQDLLAGGGETQYF.

V is TRBV3-1 and J is TRBJ2-7; tentative D call: TRBD2 (6 bases). Germline CDR1 is LGHDT and CDR2 is YNNKEL (reference sequence). The CDR3 totals 13 residues. V was trimmed by 4 bases and J by 6 bases, leaving 13 bases between them. CDR3 residues: CASSRWGGSEQYF. The CDR3 coding sequence is TGTGCCAGCAGCCGATGGGGAGGAAGCGAGCAGTACTTC.

This clonotype has a count of ten or more. Written as DNA, the CDR3 is TGTGCCAGCAGCCTTAATGGAGAGACCCAGTACTTC. Translating it yields CASSLNGETQYF. The chain recombines TRBV7-9 with TRBJ2-5, with D hard to call. This CDR3 contains 12 residues. Between the trimmed V and J ends, which lost 5 bases and 4 bases, there was a span of 8 bases. CDR1 and CDR2 from the germline V gene are SEHNR and FQNEAQ (reference sequence).

The chain employs TRBV4-2 and TRBJ2-1; either TRBD1 or TRBD2 may supply D (5 bases each). The CDR3 extends over 14 amino acids. The germline V gene has CDR1 LGHNA and CDR2 YNFKEQ. V shed 4 bases and J shed 7 bases, with 14 bases lying between them. The CDR3 sequence is CASSLLVGVNEQFF. The DNA of the CDR3 is TGTGCCAGCAGCCTCCTCGTGGGGGTGAATGAGCAGTTCTTC.

This clonotype was recorded a few times. J is TRBJ2-2 and V is TRBV29-1, with D possibly being TRBD1 (6 bases). Germline V gene lookup returns CDR1 SQVTM and CDR2 ANQGSEA. The CDR3 is made up of 16 amino acids. Trimming removed 0 bases at V and 1 base at J, with 12 bases between. CDR3 nucleotide sequence: TGCAGCGTTGAAGATCGAAAGACAGGGAACACCGGGGAGCTGTTTTTT. It is translated as CSVEDRKTGNTGELFF.

The rearrangement joins TRBV5-1 to TRBJ1-6; no definite D call. V was pared by 0 bases and J by 7 bases, with 14 bases between. This CDR3 is 16 amino acids long. Germline V gene lookup returns CDR1 SGHRS and CDR2 YFSETQ. The CDR3 DNA reads TGCGCCAGCAGCTTGGCCGGTGGCAGTCGGAATTCACCCCTCCACTTT. It codes for CASSLAGGSRNSPLHF. The full variable domain, completed using reference TRBV5-1 and TRBJ1-6, is KAGVTQTPRYLIKTRGQQVTLSCSPISGHRSVSWYQQTPGQGLQFLFEYFSETQRNKGNFPGRFSGRQFSNSRSEMNVSTLELGDSALYLCASSLAGGSRNSPLHFGNGTRLTVT.

This sequence joins TRBV12-3 or TRBV12-4 and TRBJ1-3, with unresolved D. CDR3 size: 12 residues. The V gene lost 6 bases and the J gene lost 3 bases, with 6 bases spanning the gap. CDR3 sequence: CASRIGGNTIYF. DNA of the CDR3: TGTGCCAGCAGGATAGGTGGAAACACCATATATTTT.

The chain joins TRBV5-5 to TRBJ1-2; 8 bases map to TRBD1. V shed 0 bases, J shed 5 bases, and the junction held 9 bases outside the gene matches. The CDR3 is made up of 16 amino acids. Germline V gives CDR1 SGHKS, CDR2 YYEKEE (reference sequence). The CDR3, as DNA: TGTGCCAGCAGCTTGGGGACTGGACAGGGTTTATATGGCTACACCTTC. Translating it yields CASSLGTGQGLYGYTF.

This clonotype was recorded a few times. The rearrangement links TRBV20-1 to TRBJ1-1, with D unclear. Germline V gives CDR1 DFQATT, CDR2 SNEGSKA (reference sequence). The CDR3 runs 13 residues. Trimming shortened V by 3 bases and J by 4 bases, and 12 bases separated the two germline ends. Written as DNA, the CDR3 is TGCAGTGCTAGTAGAGTACAGAGCACTGAAGCTTTCTTT. Amino acid sequence: CSASRVQSTEAFF.

The chain recombines TRBV5-4 with TRBJ1-3, with a weak D call TRBD1 (6 bases). V gave up 4 bases and J gave up 1 base, with 15 bases separating them. Germline CDR1 reads SGHNT; CDR2 reads YYREEE (reference sequence). This CDR3 is 16 amino acids long. The CDR3 DNA follows: TGTGCCAGCAGCAGGGGGGGGGATGCGTCTGGAAACACCATATATTTT. Protein product: CASSRGGDASGNTIYF.

The rearrangement links TRBV20-1 to TRBJ2-5; 10 nucleotides align to TRBD2. With 6 bases clipped from V and 5 bases from J, the junction kept 6 bases outside the gene matches. Per germline, CDR1 DFQATT and CDR2 SNEGSKA (reference sequence). The CDR3 contains 13 residues. The CDR3 region has the DNA TGCAGTGCGTCTAGCGGGAGTATCGAGACCCAGTACTTC. Protein: CSASSGSIETQYF.

For the CDR3, the DNA is TGTGCCTGGACCTCCAGGGGGATCAATCAGCCCCAGCATTTT. This encodes CAWTSRGINQPQHF. This chain connects TRBV30 to TRBJ1-5, with 7 bases identical to TRBD1. The CDR3 totals 14 residues. Germline values: CDR1 GTSNPN, CDR2 SVGIG (reference sequence). The junction had 6 bases not matched to a gene; V was cut back by 4 bases and J by 3 bases.